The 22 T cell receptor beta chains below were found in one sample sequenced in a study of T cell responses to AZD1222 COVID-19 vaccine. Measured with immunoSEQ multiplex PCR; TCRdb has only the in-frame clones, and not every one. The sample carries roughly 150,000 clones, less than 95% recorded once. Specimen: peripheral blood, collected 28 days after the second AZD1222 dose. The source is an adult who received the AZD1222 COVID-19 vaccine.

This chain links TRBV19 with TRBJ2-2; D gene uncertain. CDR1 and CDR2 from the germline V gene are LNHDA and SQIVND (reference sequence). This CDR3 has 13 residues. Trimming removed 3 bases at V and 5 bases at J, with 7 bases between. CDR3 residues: CASSMRRTGELFF. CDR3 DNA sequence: TGTGCCAGTAGTATGCGTCGAACCGGGGAGCTGTTTTTT.

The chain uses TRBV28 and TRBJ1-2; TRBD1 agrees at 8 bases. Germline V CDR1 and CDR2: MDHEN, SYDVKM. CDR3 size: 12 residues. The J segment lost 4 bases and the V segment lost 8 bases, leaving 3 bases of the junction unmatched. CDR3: CASGGTGYGYTF. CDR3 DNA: TGTGCCAGCGGCGGGACAGGCTATGGCTACACCTTC.

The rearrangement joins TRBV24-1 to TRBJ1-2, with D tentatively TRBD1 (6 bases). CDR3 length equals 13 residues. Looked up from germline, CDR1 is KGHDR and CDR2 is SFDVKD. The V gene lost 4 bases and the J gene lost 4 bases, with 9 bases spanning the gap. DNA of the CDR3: TGTGCCACCAGTGACCCGGACAGCTATGGCTACACCTTC. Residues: CATSDPDSYGYTF.

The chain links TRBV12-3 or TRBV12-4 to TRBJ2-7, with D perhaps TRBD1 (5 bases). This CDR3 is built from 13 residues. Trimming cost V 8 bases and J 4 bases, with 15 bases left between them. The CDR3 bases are TGTGCCAGCGCCGCGTCAGCAGGGTACGAGCAGTACTTC. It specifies CASAASAGYEQYF.

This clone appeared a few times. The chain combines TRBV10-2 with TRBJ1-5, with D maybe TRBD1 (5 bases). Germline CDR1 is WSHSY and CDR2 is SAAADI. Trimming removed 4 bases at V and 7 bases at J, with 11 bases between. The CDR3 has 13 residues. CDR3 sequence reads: CASSGGFDQPQHF. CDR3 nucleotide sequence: TGCGCCAGCAGTGGGGGGTTCGACCAGCCCCAGCATTTT.

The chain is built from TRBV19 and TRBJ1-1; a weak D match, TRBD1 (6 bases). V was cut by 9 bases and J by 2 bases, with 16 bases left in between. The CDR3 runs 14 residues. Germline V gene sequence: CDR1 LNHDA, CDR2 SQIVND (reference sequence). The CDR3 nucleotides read TGTGCCAGCATGCCCGACAGGATAAACACTGAAGCTTTCTTT. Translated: CASMPDRINTEAFF.

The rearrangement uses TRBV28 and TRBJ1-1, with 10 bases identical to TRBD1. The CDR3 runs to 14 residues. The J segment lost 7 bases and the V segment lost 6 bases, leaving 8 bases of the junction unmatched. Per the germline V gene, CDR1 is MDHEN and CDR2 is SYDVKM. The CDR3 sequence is CASRRGGQGHEAFF. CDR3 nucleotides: TGTGCCAGCAGGAGGGGGGGACAGGGGCATGAAGCTTTCTTT.

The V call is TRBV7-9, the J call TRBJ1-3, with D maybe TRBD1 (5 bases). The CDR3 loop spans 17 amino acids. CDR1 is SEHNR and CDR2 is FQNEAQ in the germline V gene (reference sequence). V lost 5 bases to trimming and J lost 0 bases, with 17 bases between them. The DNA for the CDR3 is TGTGCCAGCAGCCGAACCCGCAGGGCAAACTCTGGAAACACCATATATTTT. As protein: CASSRTRRANSGNTIYF.

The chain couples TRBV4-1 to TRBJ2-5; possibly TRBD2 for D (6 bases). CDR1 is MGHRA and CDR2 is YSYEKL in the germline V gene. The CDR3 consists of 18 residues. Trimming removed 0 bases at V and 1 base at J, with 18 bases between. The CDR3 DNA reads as TGCGCCAGCAGCCAAGATAGGAGCCGAGGGAGGACCCAAGAGACCCAGTACTTC. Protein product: CASSQDRSRGRTQETQYF.

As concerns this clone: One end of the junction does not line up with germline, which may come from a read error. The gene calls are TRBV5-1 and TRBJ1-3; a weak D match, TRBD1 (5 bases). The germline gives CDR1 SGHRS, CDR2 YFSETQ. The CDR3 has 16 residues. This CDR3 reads CASSSLSGTPGNTIYF. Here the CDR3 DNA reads TGCGCCAGCAGCTCTTTATCCGGGACTCCTGGCAACACCATATATTTT.

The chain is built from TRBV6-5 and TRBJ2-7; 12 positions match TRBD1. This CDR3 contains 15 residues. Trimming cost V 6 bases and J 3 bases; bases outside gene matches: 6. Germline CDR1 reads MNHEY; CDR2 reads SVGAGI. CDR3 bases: TGTGCCAGCAGCTCCGGGACAGGGGGCGGCTACGAGCAGTACTTC. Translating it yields CASSSGTGGGYEQYF.

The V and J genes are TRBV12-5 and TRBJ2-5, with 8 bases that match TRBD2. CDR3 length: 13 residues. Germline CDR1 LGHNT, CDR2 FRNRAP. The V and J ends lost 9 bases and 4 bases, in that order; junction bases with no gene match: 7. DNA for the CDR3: TGTGCTAGCTCCGGGACTAGGGGAGAGACCCAGTACTTC. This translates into CASSGTRGETQYF.

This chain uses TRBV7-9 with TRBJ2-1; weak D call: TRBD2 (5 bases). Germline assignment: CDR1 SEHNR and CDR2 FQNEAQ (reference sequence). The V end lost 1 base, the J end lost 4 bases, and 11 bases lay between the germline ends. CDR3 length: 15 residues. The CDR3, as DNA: TGTGCCAGCAGCTTAGGCCAGGAGGCGTACAATGAGCAGTTCTTC. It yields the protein CASSLGQEAYNEQFF.

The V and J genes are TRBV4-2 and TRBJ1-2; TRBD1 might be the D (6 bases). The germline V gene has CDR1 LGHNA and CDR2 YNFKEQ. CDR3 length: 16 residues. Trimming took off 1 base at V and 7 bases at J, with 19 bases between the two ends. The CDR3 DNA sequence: TGTGCCAGCAGCCAAGGCCAGACAGGTCCATATACTGGCTACACCTTC. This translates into CASSQGQTGPYTGYTF.

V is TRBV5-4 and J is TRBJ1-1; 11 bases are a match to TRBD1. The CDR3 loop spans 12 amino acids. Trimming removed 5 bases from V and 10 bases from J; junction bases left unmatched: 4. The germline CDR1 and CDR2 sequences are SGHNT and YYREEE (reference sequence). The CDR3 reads CASRPDRGLAFF. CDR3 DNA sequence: TGTGCCAGCAGGCCGGACAGGGGGCTAGCTTTCTTT.

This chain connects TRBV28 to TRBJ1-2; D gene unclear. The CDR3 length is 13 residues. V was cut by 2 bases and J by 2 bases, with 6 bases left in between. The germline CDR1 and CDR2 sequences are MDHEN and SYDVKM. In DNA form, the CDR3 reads TGTGCCAGCAGTTTAAACCAGAACTATGGCTACACCTTC. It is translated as CASSLNQNYGYTF.

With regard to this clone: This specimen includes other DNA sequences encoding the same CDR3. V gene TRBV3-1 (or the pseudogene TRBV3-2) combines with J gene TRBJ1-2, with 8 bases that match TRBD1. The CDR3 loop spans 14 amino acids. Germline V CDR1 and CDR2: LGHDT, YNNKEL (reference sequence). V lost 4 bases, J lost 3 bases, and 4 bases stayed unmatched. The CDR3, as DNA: TGTGCCAGCAGCCTCGGGACAGGCGACTATGGCTACACCTTC. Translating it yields CASSLGTGDYGYTF.

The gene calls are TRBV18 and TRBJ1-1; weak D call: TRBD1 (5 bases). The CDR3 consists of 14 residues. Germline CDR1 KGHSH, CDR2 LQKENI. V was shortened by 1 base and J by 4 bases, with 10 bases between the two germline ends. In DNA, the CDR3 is TGTGCCAGCTCACCACAGACAGAAATCACTGAAGCTTTCTTT. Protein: CASSPQTEITEAFF.

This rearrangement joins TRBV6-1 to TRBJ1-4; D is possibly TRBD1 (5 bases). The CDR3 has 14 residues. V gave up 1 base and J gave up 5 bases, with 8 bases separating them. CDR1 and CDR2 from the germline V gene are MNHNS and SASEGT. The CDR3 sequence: CASSEGRGNEKLFF. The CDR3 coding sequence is TGTGCCAGCAGTGAAGGGAGGGGCAATGAAAAACTGTTTTTT.

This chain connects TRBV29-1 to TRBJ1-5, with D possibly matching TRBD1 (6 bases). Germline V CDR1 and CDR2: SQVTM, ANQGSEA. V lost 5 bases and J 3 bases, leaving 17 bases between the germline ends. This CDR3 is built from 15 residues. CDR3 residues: CSVRSGGGINQPQHF. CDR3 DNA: TGCAGCGTTCGTTCGGGAGGGGGAATCAATCAGCCCCAGCATTTT.

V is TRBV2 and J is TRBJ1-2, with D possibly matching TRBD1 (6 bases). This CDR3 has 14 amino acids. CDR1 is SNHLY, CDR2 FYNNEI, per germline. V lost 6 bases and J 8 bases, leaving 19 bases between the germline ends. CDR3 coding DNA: TGTGCCAGCAGACCGGAGACAGGTCCCGGAGGCTACACCTTC. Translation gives CASRPETGPGGYTF. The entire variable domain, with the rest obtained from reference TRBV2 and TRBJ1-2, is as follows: EPEVTQTPSHQVTQMGQEVILRCVPISNHLYFYWYRQILGQKVEFLVSFYNNEISEKSEIFDDQFSVERPDGSNFTLKIRSTKLEDSAMYFCASRPETGPGGYTFGSGTRLTVV.

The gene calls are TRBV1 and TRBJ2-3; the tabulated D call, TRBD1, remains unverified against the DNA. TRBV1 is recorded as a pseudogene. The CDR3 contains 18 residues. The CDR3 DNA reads TGCACCAGCAGCCAAGATAAGTGGGCAGGGCCAACGAGAGATACGCAGTATTTT. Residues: CTSSQDKWAGPTRDTQYF.